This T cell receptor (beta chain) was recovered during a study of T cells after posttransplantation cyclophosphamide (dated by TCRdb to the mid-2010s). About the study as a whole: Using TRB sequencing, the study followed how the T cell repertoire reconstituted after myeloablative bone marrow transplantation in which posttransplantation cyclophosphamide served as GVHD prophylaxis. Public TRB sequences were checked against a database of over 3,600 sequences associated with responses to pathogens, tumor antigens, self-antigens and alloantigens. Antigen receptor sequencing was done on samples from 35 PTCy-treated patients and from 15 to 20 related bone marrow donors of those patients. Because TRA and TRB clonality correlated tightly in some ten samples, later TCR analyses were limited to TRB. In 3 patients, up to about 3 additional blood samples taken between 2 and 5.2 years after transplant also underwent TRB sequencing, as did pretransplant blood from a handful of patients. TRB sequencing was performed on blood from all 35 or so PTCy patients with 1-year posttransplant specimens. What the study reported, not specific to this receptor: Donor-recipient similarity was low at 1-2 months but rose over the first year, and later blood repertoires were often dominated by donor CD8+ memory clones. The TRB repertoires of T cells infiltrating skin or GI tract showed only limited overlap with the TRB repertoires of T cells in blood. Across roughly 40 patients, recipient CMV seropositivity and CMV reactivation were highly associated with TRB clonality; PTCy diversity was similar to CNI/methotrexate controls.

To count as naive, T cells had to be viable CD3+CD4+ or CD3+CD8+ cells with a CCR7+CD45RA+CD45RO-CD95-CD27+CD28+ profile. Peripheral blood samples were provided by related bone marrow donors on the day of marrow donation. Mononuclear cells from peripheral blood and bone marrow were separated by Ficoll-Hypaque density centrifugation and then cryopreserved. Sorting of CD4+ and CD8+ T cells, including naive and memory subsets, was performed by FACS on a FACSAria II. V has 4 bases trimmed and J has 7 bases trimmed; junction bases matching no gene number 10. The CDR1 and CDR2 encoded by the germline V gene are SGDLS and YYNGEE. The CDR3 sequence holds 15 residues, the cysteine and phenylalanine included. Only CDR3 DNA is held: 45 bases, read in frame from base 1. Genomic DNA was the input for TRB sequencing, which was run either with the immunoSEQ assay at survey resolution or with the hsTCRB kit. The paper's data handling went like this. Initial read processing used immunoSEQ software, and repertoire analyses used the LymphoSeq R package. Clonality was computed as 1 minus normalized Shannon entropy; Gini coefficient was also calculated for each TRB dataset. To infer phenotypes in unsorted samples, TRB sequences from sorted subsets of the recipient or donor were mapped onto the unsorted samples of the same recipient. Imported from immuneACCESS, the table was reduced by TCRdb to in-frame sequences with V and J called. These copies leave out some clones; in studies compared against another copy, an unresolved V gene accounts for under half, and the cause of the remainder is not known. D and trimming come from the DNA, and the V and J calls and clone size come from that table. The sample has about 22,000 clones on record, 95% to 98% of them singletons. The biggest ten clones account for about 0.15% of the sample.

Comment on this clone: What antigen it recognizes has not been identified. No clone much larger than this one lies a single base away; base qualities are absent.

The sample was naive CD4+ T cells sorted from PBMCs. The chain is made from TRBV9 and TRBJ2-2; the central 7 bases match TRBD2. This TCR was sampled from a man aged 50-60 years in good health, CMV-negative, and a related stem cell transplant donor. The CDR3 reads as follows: CASSLEGLTSGELFF. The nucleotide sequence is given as TGTGCCAGCAGCTTAGAGGGACTAACAAGCGGGGAGCTGTTTTTT.